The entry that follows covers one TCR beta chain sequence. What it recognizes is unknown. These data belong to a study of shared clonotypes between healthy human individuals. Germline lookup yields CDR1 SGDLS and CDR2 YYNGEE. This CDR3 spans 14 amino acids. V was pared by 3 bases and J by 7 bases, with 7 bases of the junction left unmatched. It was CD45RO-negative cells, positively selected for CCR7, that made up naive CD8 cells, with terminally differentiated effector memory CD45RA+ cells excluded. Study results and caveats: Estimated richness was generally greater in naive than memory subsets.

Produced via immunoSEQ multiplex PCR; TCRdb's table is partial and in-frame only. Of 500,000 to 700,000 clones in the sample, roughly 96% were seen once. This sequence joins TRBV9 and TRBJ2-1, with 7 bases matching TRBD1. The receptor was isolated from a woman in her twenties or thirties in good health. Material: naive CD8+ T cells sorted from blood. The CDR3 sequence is CASSGGQAFNEQFF. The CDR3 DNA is TGTGCCAGCAGCGGCGGACAGGCCTTTAATGAGCAGTTCTTC.